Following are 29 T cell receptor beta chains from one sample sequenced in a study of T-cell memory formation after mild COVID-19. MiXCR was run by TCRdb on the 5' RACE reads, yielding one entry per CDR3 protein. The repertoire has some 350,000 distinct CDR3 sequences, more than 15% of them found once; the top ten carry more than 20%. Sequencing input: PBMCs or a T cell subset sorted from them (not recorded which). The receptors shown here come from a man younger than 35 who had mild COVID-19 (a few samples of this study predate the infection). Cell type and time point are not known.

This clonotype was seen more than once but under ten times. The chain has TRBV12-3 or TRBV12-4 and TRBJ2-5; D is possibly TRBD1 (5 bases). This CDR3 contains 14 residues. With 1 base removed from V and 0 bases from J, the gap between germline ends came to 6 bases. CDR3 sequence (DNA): TGTGCCAGCAGTTTAGTGGACAACCAAGAGACCCAGTACTTC. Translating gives CASSLVDNQETQYF.

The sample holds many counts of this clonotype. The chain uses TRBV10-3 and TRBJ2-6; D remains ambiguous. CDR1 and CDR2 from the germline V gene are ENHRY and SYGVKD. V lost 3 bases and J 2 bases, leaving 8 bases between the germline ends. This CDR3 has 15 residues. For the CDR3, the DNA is TGTGCCATCAGTGATAGTTTTACTGGGGCCAACGTCCTGACTTTC. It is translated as CAISDSFTGANVLTF.

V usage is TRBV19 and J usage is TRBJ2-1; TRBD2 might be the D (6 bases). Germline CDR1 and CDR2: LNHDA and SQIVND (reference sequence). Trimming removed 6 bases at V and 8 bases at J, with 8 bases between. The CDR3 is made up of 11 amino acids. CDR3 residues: CASRWGDEQFF. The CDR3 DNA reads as TGTGCCAGTAGGTGGGGGGATGAGCAGTTCTTC.

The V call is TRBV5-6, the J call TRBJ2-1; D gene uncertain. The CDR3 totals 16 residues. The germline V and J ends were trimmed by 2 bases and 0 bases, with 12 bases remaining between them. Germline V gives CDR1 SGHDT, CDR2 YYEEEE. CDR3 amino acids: CASSLVVLSSYNEQFF. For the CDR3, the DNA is TGTGCCAGCAGCTTAGTAGTACTAAGCTCCTACAATGAGCAGTTCTTC.

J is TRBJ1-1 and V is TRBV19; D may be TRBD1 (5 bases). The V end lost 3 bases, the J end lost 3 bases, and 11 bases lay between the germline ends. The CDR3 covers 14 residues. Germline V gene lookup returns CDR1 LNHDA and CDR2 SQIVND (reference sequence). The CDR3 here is CASSIPGLDTEAFF. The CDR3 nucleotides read TGTGCCAGTAGTATCCCGGGACTGGACACTGAAGCTTTCTTT.

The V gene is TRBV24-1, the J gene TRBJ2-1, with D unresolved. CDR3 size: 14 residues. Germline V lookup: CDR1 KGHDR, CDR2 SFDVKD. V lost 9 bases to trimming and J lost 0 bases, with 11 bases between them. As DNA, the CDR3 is TGTGCCACCTCAAGCAGCGTCTCCTACAATGAGCAGTTCTTC. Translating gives CATSSSVSYNEQFF.

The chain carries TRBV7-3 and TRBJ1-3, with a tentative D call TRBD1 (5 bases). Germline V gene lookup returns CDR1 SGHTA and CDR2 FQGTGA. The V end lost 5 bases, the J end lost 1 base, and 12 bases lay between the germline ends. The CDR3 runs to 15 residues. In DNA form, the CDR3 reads TGTGCCAGCAGCCTATACGGGACTTCTGGAAACACCATATATTTT. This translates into CASSLYGTSGNTIYF. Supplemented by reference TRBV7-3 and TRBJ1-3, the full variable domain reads GAGVSQTPSNKVTEKGKYVELRCDPISGHTALYWYRQSLGQGPEFLIYFQGTGAADDSGLPNDRFFAVRPEGSVSTLKIQRTERGDSAVYLCASSLYGTSGNTIYFGEGSWLTVV.

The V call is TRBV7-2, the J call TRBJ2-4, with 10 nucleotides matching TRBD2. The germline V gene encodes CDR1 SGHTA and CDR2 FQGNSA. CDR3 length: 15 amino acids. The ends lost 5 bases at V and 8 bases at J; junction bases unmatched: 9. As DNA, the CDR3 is TGTGCCAGCAGCGCGGGACTAGCGACTAGCGACATTCAGTACTTC. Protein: CASSAGLATSDIQYF.

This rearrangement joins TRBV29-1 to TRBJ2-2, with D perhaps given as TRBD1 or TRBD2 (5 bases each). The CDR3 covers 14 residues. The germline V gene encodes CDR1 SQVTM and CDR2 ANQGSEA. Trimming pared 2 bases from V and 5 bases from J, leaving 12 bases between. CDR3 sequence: CSVETIRETGELFF. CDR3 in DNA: TGCAGCGTTGAAACTATCAGGGAGACCGGGGAGCTGTTTTTT.

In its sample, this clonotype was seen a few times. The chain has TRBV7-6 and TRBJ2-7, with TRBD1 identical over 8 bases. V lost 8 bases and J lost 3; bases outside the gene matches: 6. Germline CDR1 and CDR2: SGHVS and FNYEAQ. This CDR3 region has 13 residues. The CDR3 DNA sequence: TGTGCCAGCGGCCCCGGGACAGGCTACGAGCAGTACGTC. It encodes CASGPGTGYEQYV.

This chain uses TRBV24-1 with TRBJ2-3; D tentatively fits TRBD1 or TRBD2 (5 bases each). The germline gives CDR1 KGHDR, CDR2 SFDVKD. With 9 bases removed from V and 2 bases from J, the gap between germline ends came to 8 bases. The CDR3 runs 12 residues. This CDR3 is CATEGNTDTQYF. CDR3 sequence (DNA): TGTGCCACCGAGGGGAACACAGATACGCAGTATTTT.

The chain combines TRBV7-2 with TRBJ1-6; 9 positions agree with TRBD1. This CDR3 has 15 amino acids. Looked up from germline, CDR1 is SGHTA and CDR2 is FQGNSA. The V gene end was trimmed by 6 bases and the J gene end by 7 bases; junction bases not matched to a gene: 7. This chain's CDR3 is CASRTGQGSNSPLHF. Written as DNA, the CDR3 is TGTGCCAGCAGGACTGGACAGGGGAGCAATTCACCCCTCCACTTT.

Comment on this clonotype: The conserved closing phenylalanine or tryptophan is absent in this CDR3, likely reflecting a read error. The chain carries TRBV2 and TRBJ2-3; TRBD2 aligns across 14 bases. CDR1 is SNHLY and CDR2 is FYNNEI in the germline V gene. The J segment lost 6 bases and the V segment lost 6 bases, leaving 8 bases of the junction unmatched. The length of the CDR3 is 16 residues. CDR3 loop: CASRRLAGGPGDTQYL. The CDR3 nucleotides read TGTGCCAGCAGGAGACTAGCGGGGGGGCCCGGGGATACGCAGTATTTA.

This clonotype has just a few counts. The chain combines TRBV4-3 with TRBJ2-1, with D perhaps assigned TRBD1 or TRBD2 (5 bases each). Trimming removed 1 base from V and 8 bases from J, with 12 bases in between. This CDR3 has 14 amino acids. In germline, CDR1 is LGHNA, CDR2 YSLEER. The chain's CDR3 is CASSQGSGPDEQFF. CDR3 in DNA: TGCGCCAGCAGCCAAGGATCGGGGCCGGATGAGCAGTTCTTC.

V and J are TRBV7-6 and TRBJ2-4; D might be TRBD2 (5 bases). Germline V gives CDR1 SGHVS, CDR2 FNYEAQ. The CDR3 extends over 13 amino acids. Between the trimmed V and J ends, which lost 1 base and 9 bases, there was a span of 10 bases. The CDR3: CASSLVLAGIQYF. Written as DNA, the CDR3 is TGTGCCAGCAGCTTAGTGCTAGCCGGCATTCAGTACTTC.

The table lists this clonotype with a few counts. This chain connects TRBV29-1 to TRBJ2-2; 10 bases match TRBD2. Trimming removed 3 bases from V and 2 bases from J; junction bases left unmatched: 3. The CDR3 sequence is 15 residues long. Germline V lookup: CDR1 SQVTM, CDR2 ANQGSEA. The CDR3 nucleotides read TGCAGCGTTGAGCTAGCGGGGGACAACACCGGGGAGCTGTTTTTT. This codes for CSVELAGDNTGELFF.

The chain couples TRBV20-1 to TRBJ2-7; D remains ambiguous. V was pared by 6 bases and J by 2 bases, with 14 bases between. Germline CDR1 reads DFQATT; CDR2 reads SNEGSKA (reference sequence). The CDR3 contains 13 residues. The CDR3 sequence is CSARRLQTYEQYF. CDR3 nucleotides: TGCAGTGCCAGACGGCTACAGACCTACGAGCAGTACTTC.

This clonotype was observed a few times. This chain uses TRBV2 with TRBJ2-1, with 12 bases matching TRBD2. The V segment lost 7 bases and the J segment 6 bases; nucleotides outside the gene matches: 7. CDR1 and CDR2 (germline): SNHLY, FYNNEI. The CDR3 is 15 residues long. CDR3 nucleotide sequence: TGTGCCAGCACTATGGGACTAGCGGGCCCCAATGAGCAGTTCTTC. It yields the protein CASTMGLAGPNEQFF.

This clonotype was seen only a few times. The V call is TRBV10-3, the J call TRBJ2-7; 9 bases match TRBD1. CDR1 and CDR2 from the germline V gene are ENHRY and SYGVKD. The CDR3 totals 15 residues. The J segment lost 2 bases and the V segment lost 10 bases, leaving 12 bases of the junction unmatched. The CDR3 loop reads CATESRTGVPYEQYF. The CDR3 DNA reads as TGTGCCACCGAGAGCCGGACAGGGGTTCCCTACGAGCAGTACTTC.

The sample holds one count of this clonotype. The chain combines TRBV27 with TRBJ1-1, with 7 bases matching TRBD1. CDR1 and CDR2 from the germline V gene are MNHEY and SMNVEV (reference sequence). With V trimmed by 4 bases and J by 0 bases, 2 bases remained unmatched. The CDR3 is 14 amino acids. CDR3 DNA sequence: TGTGCCAGCAGTTCCCAGGGGGTGAACACTGAAGCTTTCTTT. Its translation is CASSSQGVNTEAFF.

This CDR3 is CASSLAYLETQYF. CDR3 DNA: TGTGCCAGCAGCTTAGCGTACTTAGAGACCCAGTACTTC. The chain combines TRBV7-2 with TRBJ2-5, with unresolved D. The CDR3 consists of 13 residues. The germline V and J ends were trimmed by 0 bases and 4 bases, with 6 bases remaining between them. Germline V CDR1 and CDR2: SGHTA, FQGNSA.

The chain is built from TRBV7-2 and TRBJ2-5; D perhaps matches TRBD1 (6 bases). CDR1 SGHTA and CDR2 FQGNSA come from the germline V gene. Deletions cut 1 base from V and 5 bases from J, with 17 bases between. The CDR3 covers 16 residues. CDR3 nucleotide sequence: TGTGCCAGCAGCTTAGGTCAGGGGATGCGGAGCGAGACCCAGTACTTC. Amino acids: CASSLGQGMRSETQYF.

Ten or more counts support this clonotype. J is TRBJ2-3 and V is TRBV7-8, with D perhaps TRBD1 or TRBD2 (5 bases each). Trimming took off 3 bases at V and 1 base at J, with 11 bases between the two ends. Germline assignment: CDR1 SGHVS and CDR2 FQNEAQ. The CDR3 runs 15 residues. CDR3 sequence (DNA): TGTGCCAGCAGCTTCCCCCGAGGGGGCACAGATACGCAGTATTTT. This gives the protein CASSFPRGGTDTQYF.

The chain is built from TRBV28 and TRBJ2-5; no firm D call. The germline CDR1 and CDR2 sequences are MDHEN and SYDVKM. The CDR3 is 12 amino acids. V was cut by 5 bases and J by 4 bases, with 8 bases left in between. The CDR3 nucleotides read TGTGCCAGCAGTACTATGAGAGAGACCCAGTACTTC. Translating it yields CASSTMRETQYF.

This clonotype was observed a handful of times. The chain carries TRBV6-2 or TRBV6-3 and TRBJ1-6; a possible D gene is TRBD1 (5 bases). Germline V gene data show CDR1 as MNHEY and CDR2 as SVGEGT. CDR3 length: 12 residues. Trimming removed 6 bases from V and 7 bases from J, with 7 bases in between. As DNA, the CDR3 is TGTGCCAGCAGCGAGGGGAATTCACCCCTCCACTTT. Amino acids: CASSEGNSPLHF.

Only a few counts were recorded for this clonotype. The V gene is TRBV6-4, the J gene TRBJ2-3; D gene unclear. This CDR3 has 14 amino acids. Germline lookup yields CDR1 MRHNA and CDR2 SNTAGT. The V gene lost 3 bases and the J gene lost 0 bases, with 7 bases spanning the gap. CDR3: CASSEQASTDTQYF. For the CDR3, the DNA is TGTGCCAGCAGTGAGCAAGCTAGCACAGATACGCAGTATTTT.

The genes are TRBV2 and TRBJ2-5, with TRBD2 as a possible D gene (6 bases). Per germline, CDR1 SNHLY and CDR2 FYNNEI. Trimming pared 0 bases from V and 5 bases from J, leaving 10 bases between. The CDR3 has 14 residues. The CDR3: CASSEARDVETQYF. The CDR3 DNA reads TGTGCCAGCAGTGAAGCGCGGGACGTTGAGACCCAGTACTTC.

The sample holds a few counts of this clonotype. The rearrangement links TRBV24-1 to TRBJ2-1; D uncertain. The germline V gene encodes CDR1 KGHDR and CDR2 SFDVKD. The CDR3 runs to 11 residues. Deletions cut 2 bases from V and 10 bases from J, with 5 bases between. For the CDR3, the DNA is TGTGCCACCAGTGATTCTGGGGAGCAGTTCTTC. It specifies CATSDSGEQFF.

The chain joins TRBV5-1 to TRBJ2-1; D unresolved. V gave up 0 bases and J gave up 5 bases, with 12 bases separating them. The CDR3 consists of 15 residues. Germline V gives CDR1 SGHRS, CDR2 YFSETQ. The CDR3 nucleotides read TGCGCCAGCAGCTTGGCCGTTCTCAGTCACAATGAGCAGTTCTTC. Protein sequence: CASSLAVLSHNEQFF.